This TCR beta chain was sequenced during a study of blood T cell repertoires in COVID-19. As for the study in general: The samples span acute and convalescent COVID-19 from the United States, Italy and Spain. T cells, B-cell-depleted T cells, or PBMCs provided the cDNA or gDNA that served as material.

In the authors' methods: How many nucleated cells were present was estimated from reference gene primer amplification. This table comes from immunoSEQ multiplex PCR, and its TCRdb copy is limited to in-frame clones, with some not included. Clonal size and the V and J genes are those of that table, whereas D and trimming came from the DNA. Found here are under 250,000 clones, approximately 84% of them singletons; the top ten hold 3% to 3.5%. The CDR3 spans 15 residues. V was pared by 1 base and J by 6 bases, with 9 bases of the junction left unmatched. Germline CDR1 reads SGHRS; CDR2 reads YFSETQ. This chain connects TRBV5-1 to TRBJ2-7, with 8 bases fitting TRBD2. Sequences were obtained from peripheral blood. The receptor was isolated from a woman aged 30 to 39 who had recovered from COVID-19. In nucleotides, the CDR3 is TGCGCCAGCAGCTTGTTCAGCGGGAGTAATGGCGAGCAGTACTTC. Amino acid sequence: CASSLFSGSNGEQYF.